This is a list of T cell receptor beta chains from one sample in a study of T cells in Graves' hyperthyroidism and ophthalmopathy. TCRdb recomputed calls from the multiplex PCR reads with MiXCR, one row per CDR3 protein. The sample records 130,000 or so distinct CDR3 sequences, around 20% being singletons. What was sequenced was blood. The origin of the receptors is a woman between 45 and 65 years old with Graves' hyperthyroidism that later progressed to Graves' ophthalmopathy. CDR3s include the opening cysteine and the closing phenylalanine or tryptophan. Fields, in order: CDR3 length, V gene, CDR3 protein.

CDR3 length: 13; V gene: TRBV10-3; CDR3 protein: CATQSRSYNEQFF
CDR3 length: 15; V gene: TRBV2; CDR3 protein: CASSDAGNGANVLTF
CDR3 length: 16; V gene: TRBV5-1; CDR3 protein: CASTPGEHTLNTEAFF
CDR3 length: 16; V gene: TRBV20-1; CDR3 protein: CSAAQGTDPFGETQYF
CDR3 length: 14; V gene: TRBV19; CDR3 protein: CASSTQAGANVLTF
CDR3 length: 11; V gene: TRBV2; CDR3 protein: CASTRQGEQYF
CDR3 length: 15; V gene: TRBV4-1; CDR3 protein: CASSQDMGASVEQYF
CDR3 length: 12; V gene: TRBV2; CDR3 protein: CASRGQGGEQYF
CDR3 length: 15; V gene: TRBV7-2; CDR3 protein: CASSLARADQETQYF
CDR3 length: 16; V gene: TRBV5-1; CDR3 protein: CASSILTEPIHNEQFF
CDR3 length: 15; V gene: TRBV11-2; CDR3 protein: CASSEAPSNTGELLF
CDR3 length: 15; V gene: TRBV6-6; CDR3 protein: CASSYSRDTQETQYF
CDR3 length: 15; V gene: TRBV13; CDR3 protein: CASSRSGSSYNEQFF
CDR3 length: 14; V gene: TRBV6-1; CDR3 protein: CASRLGRVTDTQYF
CDR3 length: 14; V gene: TRBV30; CDR3 protein: CAWSVSGGADTQYF
CDR3 length: 11; V gene: TRBV20-1; CDR3 protein: CSATGGVSYTF
CDR3 length: 15; V gene: TRBV20-1; CDR3 protein: CSARDLRDNNQPQHF
CDR3 length: 17; V gene: TRBV7-9; CDR3 protein: CASSPSGETSRTGELFF